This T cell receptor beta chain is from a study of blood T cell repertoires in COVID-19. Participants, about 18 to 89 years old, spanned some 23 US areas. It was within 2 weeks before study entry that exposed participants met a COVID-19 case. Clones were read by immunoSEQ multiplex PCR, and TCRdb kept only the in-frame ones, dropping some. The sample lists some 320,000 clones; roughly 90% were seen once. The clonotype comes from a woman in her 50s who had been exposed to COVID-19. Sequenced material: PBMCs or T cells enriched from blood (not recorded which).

CDR3 DNA sequence: TGTGCCAGCAGCCAAGAAGCGGGCAGGGCCAGTGAAAAACTGTTTTTT. Translated: CASSQEAGRASEKLFF. This chain links TRBV4-2 with TRBJ1-4; TRBD1 might be the D (5 bases). CDR1 LGHNA and CDR2 YNFKEQ come from the germline V gene. This CDR3 spans 16 amino acids. V lost 0 bases and J 7 bases, leaving 15 bases between the germline ends.